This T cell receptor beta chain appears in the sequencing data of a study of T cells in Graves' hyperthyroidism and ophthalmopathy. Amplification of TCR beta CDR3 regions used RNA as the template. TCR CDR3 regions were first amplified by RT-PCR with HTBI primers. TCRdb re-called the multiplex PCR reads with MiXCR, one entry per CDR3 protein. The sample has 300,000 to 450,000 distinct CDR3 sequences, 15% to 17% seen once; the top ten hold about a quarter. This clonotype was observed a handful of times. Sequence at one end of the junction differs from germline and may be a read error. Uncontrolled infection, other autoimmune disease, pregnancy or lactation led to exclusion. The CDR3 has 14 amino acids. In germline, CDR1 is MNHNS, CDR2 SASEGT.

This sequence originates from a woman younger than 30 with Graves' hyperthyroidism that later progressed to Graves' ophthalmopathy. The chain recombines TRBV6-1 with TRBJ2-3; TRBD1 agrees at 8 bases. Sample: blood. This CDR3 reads CASSKATGGDTQYF. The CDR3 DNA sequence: TGTGCCAGCAGTAAAGCAACAGGGGGAGATACGCAGTATTTT.